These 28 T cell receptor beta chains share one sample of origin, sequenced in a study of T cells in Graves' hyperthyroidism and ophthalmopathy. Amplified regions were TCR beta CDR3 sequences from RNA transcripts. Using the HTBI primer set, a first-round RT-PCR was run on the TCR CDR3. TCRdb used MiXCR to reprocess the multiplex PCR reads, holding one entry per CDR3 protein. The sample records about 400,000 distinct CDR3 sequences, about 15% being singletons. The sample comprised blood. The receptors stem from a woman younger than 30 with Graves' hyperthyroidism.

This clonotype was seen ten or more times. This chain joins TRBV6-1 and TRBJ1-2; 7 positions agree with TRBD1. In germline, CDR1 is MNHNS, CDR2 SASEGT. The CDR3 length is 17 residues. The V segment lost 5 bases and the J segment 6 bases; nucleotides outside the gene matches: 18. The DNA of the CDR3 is TGTGCCAGCAGTTATAGGGTGGAGAGGGGGCGATGGAATGGCTACACCTTC. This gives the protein CASSYRVERGRWNGYTF.

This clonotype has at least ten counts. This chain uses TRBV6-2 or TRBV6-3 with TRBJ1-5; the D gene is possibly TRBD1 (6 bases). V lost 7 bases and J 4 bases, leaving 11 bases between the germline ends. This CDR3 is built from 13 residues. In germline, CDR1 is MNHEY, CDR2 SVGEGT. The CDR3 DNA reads TGTGCCAGCACCGGACAGACGAATCAGCCCCAGCATTTT. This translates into CASTGQTNQPQHF.

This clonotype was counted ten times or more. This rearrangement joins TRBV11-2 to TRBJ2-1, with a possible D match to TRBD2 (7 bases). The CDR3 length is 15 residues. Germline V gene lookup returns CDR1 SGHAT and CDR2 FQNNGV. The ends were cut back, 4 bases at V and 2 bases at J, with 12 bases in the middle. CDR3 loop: CASSSRGGPYNEQFF. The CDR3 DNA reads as TGTGCCAGCAGCTCAAGGGGGGGCCCCTACAATGAGCAGTTCTTC.

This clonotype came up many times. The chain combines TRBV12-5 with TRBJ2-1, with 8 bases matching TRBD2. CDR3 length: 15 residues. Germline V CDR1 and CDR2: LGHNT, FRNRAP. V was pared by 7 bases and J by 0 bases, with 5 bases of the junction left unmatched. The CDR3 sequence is CASARGGSSYNEQFF. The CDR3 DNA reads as TGTGCTAGTGCCCGGGGGGGGAGCTCCTACAATGAGCAGTTCTTC.

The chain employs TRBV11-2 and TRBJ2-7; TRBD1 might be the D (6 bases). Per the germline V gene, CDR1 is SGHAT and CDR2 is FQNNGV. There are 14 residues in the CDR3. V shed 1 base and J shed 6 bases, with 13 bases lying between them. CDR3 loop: CASSLGNRDTEQYF. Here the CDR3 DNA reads TGTGCCAGCAGCTTAGGTAACCGGGACACCGAGCAGTACTTC.

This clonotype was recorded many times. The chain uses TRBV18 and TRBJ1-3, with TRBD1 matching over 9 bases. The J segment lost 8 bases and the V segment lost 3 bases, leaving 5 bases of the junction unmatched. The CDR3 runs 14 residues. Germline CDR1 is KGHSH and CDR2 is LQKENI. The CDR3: CASSPAGQGDTIYF. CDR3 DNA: TGTGCCAGCTCACCGGCGGGACAGGGAGACACCATATATTTT.

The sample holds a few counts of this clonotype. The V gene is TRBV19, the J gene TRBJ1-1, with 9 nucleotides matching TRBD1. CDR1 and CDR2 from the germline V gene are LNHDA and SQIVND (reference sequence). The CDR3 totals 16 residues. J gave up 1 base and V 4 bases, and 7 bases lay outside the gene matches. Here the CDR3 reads CASSTHPGQGNTEAFF. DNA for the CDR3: TGTGCCAGTAGTACCCATCCGGGACAGGGGAACACTGAAGCTTTCTTT.

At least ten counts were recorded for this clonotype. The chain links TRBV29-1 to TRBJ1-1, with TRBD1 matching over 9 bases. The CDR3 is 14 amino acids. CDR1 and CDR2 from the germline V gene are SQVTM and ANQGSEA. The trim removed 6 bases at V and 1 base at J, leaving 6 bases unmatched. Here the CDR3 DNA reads TGCAGCGTGAAACGGGACAGGGCGAACACTGAAGCTTTCTTT. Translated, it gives CSVKRDRANTEAFF.

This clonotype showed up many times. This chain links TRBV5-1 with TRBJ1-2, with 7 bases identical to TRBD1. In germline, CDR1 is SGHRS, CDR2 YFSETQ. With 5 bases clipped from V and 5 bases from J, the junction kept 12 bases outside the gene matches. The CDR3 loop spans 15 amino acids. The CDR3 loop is CASRRGQAVPYGYTF. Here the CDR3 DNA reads TGCGCCAGCAGGAGGGGGCAGGCGGTACCTTATGGCTACACCTTC.

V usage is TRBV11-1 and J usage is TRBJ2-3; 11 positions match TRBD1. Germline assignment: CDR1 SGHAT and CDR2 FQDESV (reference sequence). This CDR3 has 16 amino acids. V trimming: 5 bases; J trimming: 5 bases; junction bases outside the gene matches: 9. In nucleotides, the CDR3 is TGTGCCAGCAGCGGCGACAGGACAGGGGGCAAAGATACGCAGTATTTT. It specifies CASSGDRTGGKDTQYF.

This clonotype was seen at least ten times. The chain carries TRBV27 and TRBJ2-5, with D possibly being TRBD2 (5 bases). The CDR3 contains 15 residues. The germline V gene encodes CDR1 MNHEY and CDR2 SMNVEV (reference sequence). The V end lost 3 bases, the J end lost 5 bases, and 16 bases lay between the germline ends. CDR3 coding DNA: TGTGCCAGCAGTTTTTCCATGGGGAGCCGGGAGACCCAGTACTTC. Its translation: CASSFSMGSRETQYF.

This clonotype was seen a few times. CDR3 region: CSARQGAGVYNEQFF. The CDR3 DNA is TGCAGTGCTAGACAAGGAGCGGGAGTTTACAATGAGCAGTTCTTC. This rearrangement joins TRBV20-1 to TRBJ2-1; TRBD2 matches at 8 bases. CDR1 is DFQATT, CDR2 SNEGSKA, per germline (reference sequence). J lost 4 bases, V lost 2 bases, and 7 bases had no gene match. The CDR3 runs 15 residues.

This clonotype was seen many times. CDR3 nucleotide sequence: TGCGCCAGCAGCTTGGTTGGCGGGACAGATCTTCTATGGCAGTTCTTC. Amino acid sequence: CASSLVGGTDLLWQFF. V and J are TRBV5-1 and TRBJ2-1; D is perhaps TRBD1 (7 bases). V lost 0 bases and J lost 12, with 22 bases in between. The CDR3 contains 16 residues. CDR1 SGHRS and CDR2 YFSETQ come from the germline V gene.

The CDR3 region has the DNA TGCGCCAGCAGCCAAGAATCCCGAGTCGGACAGGGAGGTTTTGAGCAGTACTTC. It translates to CASSQESRVGQGGFEQYF. V usage is TRBV4-1 and J usage is TRBJ2-7, with 8 positions matching TRBD1. The CDR3 has 18 amino acids. The V segment lost 0 bases and the J segment 7 bases; nucleotides outside the gene matches: 17. CDR1 MGHRA and CDR2 YSYEKL come from the germline V gene.

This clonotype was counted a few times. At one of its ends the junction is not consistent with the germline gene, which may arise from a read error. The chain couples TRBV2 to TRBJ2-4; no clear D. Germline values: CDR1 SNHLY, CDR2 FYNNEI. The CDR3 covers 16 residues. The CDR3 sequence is CASKHVSESSKNIQCF. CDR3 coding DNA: TGTGCCAGCAAGCACGTGTCGGAGTCGTCCAAAAACATTCAGTGCTTC.

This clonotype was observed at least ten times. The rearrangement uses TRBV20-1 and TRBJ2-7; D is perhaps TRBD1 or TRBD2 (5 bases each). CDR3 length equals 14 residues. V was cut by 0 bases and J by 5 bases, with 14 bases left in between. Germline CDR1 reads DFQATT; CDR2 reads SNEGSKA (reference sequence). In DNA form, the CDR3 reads TGCAGTGCTAGAGATCTACTAGTGGGGGACGAGCAGTACTTC. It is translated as CSARDLLVGDEQYF.

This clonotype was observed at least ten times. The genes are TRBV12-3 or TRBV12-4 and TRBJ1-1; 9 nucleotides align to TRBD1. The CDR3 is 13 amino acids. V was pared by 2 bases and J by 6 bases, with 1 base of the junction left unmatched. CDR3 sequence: CASSLRQGAEAFF. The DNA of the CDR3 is TGTGCCAGCAGTTTAAGACAGGGGGCTGAAGCTTTCTTT.

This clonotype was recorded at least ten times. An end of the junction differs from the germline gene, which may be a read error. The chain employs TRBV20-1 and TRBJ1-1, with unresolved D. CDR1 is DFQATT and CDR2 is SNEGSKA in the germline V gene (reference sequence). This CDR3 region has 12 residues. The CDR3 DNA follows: TGCAGTGCAAGAGGGCCGAACACTGAAGCTTTCTTT. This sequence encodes CSARGPNTEAFF.

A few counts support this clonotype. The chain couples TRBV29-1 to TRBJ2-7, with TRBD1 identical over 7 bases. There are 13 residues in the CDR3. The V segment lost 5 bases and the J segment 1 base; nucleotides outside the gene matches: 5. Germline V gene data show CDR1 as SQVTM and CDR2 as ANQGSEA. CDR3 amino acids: CSVWQGVSYEQYF. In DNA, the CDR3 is TGCAGCGTTTGGCAGGGGGTGTCCTACGAGCAGTACTTC.

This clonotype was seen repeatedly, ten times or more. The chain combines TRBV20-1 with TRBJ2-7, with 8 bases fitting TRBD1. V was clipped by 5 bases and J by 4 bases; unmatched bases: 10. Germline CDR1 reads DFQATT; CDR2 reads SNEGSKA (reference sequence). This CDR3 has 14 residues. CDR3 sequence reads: CSAAPQGARYEQYF. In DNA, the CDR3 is TGCAGTGCTGCCCCCCAGGGGGCACGGTACGAGCAGTACTTC.

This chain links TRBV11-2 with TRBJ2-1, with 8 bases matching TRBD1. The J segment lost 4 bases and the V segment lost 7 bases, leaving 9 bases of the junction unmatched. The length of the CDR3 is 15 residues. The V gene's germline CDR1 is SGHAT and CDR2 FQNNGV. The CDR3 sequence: CASTFSGQGYNEQFF. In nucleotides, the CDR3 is TGTGCCAGCACCTTTTCCGGACAGGGTTACAATGAGCAGTTCTTC.

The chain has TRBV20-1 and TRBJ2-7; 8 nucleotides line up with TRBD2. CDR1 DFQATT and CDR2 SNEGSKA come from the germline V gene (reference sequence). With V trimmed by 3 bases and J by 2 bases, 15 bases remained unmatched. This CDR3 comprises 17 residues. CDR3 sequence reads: CSASAPRKRGLAYEQYF. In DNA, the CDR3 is TGCAGTGCTAGTGCCCCCCGGAAGAGGGGACTAGCCTACGAGCAGTACTTC.

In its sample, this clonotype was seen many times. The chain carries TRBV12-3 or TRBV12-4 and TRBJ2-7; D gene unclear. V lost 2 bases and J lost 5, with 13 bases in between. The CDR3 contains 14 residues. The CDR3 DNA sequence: TGTGCCAGCAGTTTAATGGGGATTGCCCACGAGCAGTACTTC. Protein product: CASSLMGIAHEQYF.

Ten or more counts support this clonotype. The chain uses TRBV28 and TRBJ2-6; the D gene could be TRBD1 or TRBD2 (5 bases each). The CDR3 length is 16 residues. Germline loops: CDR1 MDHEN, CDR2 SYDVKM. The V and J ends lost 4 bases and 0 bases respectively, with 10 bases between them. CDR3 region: CASSSWGSSGANVLTF. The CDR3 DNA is TGTGCCAGCAGTTCCTGGGGGAGCTCTGGGGCCAACGTCCTGACTTTC. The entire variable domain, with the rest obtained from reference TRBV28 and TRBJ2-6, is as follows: DVKVTQSSRYLVKRTGEKVFLECVQDMDHENMFWYRQDPGLGLRLIYFSYDVKMKEKGDIPEGYSVSREKKERFSLILESASTNQTSMYLCASSSWGSSGANVLTFGAGSRLTVL.

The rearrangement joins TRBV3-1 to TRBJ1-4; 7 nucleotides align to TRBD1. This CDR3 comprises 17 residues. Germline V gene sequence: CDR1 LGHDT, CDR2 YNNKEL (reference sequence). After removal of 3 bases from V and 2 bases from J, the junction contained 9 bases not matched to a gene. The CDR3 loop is CASSQQGDGTTNEKLFF. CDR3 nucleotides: TGTGCCAGCAGCCAGCAGGGGGATGGGACGACTAATGAAAAACTGTTTTTT.

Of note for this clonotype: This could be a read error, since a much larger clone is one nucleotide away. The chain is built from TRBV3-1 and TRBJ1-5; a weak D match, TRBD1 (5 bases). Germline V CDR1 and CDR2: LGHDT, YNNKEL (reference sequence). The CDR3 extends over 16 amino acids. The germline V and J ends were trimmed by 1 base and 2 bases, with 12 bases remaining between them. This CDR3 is CASSQGGIWGNQPQHF. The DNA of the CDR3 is TGTGCCAGCAGCCAAGGGGGGATCTGGGGCAATCAGCCCCAGCATTTT. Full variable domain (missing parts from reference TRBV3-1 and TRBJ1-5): DTAVSQTPKYLVTQMGNDKSIKCEQNLGHDTMYWYKQDSKKFLKIMFSYNNKELIINETVPNRFSPKSPDKAHLNLHINSLELGDSAVYFCASSQGGIWGNQPQHFGDGTRLSIL.

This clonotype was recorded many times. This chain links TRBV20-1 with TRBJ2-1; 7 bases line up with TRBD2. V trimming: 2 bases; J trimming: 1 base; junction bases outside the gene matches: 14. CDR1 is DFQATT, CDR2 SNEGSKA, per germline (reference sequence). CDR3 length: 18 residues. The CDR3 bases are TGCAGTGCTAGAACCGGGACTACTCCACCCTATTCCTACAATGAGCAGTTCTTC. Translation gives CSARTGTTPPYSYNEQFF.

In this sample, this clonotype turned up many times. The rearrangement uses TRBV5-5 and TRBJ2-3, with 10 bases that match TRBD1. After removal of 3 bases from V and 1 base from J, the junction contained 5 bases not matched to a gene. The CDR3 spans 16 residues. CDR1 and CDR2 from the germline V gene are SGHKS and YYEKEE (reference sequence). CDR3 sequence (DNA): TGTGCCAGCAGCTACGGCGGGACAGGGGGCACAGATACGCAGTATTTT. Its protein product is CASSYGGTGGTDTQYF.